Presented here are 23 T cell receptor beta chains from one specimen sequenced in a study of a mutant IDH1 vaccine in newly diagnosed glioma. For these TCRs, the target antigens are not known. TCRdb keeps only in-frame clones here, not all; method: immunoSEQ multiplex PCR. This sample has tens of thousands of clones, with over 70% found just once. Time point reported: week 23, last vaccination. Doses comprised 300 ug of mutant IDH1 20-mer peptide each, plus topical imiquimod. The source material was PBMCs, sampled from a glioma patient whose treatment included an IDH1 peptide vaccine. All receptors derive from a man younger than 35 with glioma.

This chain uses TRBV4-3 with TRBJ2-3; no clear D gene. Per germline, CDR1 LGHNA and CDR2 YSLEER. The CDR3 length is 17 residues. The ends were cut back, 0 bases at V and 0 bases at J, with 13 bases in the middle. Here the CDR3 DNA reads TGCGCCAGCAGCCAAGATCTCCCACCTTCTAGCACAGATACGCAGTATTTT. Amino acids: CASSQDLPPSSTDTQYF.

This clone was seen only once. V gene TRBV15 combines with J gene TRBJ2-7; 8 bases line up with TRBD1. The CDR3 loop spans 15 amino acids. Germline V gives CDR1 LNHNV, CDR2 YYDKDF (reference sequence). V was pared by 0 bases and J by 2 bases, with 3 bases of the junction left unmatched. This CDR3 reads CATSREGQVTYEQYF. CDR3 nucleotides: TGTGCCACCAGCAGAGAGGGACAGGTCACCTACGAGCAGTACTTC. The complete variable domain, with remaining parts taken from reference TRBV15 and TRBJ2-7, reads DAMVIQNPRYQVTQFGKPVTLSCSQTLNHNVMYWYQQKSSQAPKLLFHYYDKDFNNEADTPDNFQSRRPNTSFCFLDIRSPGLGDTAMYLCATSREGQVTYEQYFGPGTRLTVT.

The chain couples TRBV9 to TRBJ2-5; the D gene could be TRBD1 or TRBD2 (6 bases each). The CDR3 is 19 amino acids. Trimming removed 4 bases at V and 2 bases at J, with 27 bases between. CDR1 is SGDLS, CDR2 YYNGEE, per germline. CDR3 sequence reads: CASSWGLGALHDQQETQYF. The CDR3 nucleotides read TGTGCCAGCAGCTGGGGACTGGGGGCCCTGCACGACCAACAAGAGACCCAGTACTTC.

This chain joins TRBV15 and TRBJ2-6, with a possible D match to TRBD2 (5 bases). V lost 4 bases, J lost 2 bases, and 9 bases lay in between. Germline CDR1 reads LNHNV; CDR2 reads YYDKDF (reference sequence). The CDR3 extends over 15 amino acids. CDR3 amino acids: CATSIGGTGANVLTF. The CDR3, as DNA: TGTGCCACCAGCATAGGAGGTACTGGGGCCAACGTCCTGACTTTC.

This clone appeared a few times. The genes are TRBV4-1 and TRBJ1-1; TRBD1 might be the D (6 bases). The germline V gene encodes CDR1 MGHRA and CDR2 YSYEKL. The CDR3 has 17 residues. V lost 4 bases, J lost 4 bases, and 22 bases lay in between. Here the CDR3 reads CASSPKDRTTRATEAFF. CDR3 in DNA: TGCGCCAGCAGCCCTAAAGACAGGACCACGCGGGCCACTGAAGCTTTCTTT.

The chain uses TRBV6-1 and TRBJ2-1; maybe TRBD1 (5 bases). The germline CDR1 and CDR2 sequences are MNHNS and SASEGT. Trimming took off 4 bases at V and 6 bases at J, with 10 bases between the two ends. The CDR3 runs to 13 residues. CDR3 bases: TGTGCCAGCAGTGGGCAGGGTGGCAATGAGCAGTTCTTC. Its translation: CASSGQGGNEQFF.

The rearrangement uses TRBV6-1 and TRBJ1-4; 8 bases are shared with TRBD1. Trimming at V came to 7 bases and at J to 8 bases, leaving 12 bases not matched to a gene. The CDR3 sequence is 15 residues long. Per the germline V gene, CDR1 is MNHNS and CDR2 is SASEGT. CDR3 region: CASMGQGAYREKLFF. The CDR3 nucleotides are TGTGCCAGCATGGGCCAGGGGGCGTATCGCGAAAAACTGTTTTTT.

CDR3 loop: CASSQDEGGSLGEQYF. The CDR3 bases are TGCGCCAGCAGCCAAGACGAAGGAGGATCCCTTGGCGAGCAGTACTTC. The V gene is TRBV4-3, the J gene TRBJ2-7; D is possibly TRBD2 (5 bases). The CDR3 extends over 16 amino acids. Germline CDR1 LGHNA, CDR2 YSLEER. V gave up 0 bases and J gave up 6 bases, with 18 bases separating them.

This clone is a singleton in its sample. V is TRBV6-1 and J is TRBJ2-7; the D gene is possibly TRBD2 (5 bases). Germline CDR1 reads MNHNS; CDR2 reads SASEGT. The CDR3 has 15 amino acids. Trimming took off 0 bases at V and 0 bases at J, with 9 bases between the two ends. The DNA for the CDR3 is TGTGCCAGCAGTGAAGCGGGCGGGCCCTCCTACGAGCAGTACTTC. This gives the protein CASSEAGGPSYEQYF.

The chain combines TRBV7-8 with TRBJ2-7, with 9 bases lining up with TRBD1. Germline V CDR1 and CDR2: SGHVS, FQNEAQ. This CDR3 contains 15 residues. Trimming removed 5 bases from V and 6 bases from J; junction bases left unmatched: 11. The CDR3 bases are TGTGCCAGCAGCCCGGAAACAGGGGGCCTGGGCGAGCAGTACTTC. This sequence encodes CASSPETGGLGEQYF.

This chain uses TRBV19 with TRBJ1-2, with 9 positions matching TRBD1. Trimming removed 5 bases from V and 8 bases from J; junction bases left unmatched: 12. This CDR3 contains 15 residues. The germline V gene encodes CDR1 LNHDA and CDR2 SQIVND (reference sequence). The CDR3 reads CASSAGGTGGEGYTF. CDR3 DNA: TGTGCCAGTAGTGCTGGAGGCACAGGGGGCGAAGGCTACACCTTC.

The rearrangement joins TRBV27 to TRBJ1-1, with TRBD1 as a possible D gene (5 bases). The V gene's germline CDR1 is MNHEY and CDR2 SMNVEV (reference sequence). CDR3 length: 15 amino acids. V was trimmed by 4 bases and J by 3 bases, leaving 15 bases between them. CDR3 in DNA: TGTGCCAGCAGTTACGTCGGGGGGGAAGACACTGAAGCTTTCTTT. Translated: CASSYVGGEDTEAFF.

The rearrangement joins TRBV9 to TRBJ2-5; tentative D call: TRBD2 (8 bases). The CDR3 totals 16 residues. The ends were cut back, 0 bases at V and 4 bases at J, with 16 bases in the middle. CDR1 is SGDLS, CDR2 YYNGEE, per germline. For the CDR3, the DNA is TGTGCCAGCAGCGTAGCATCGGGAGGGGGCGGAGAGACCCAGTACTTC. Protein sequence: CASSVASGGGGETQYF.

The rearrangement links TRBV27 to TRBJ1-1; 12 bases align to TRBD1. V lost 6 bases and J lost 5; bases outside the gene matches: 7. Germline loops: CDR1 MNHEY, CDR2 SMNVEV (reference sequence). CDR3 size: 15 residues. The CDR3 DNA sequence: TGTGCCAGCAGCAATCGGGACAGGGGGCAAACTGAAGCTTTCTTT. Translated: CASSNRDRGQTEAFF.

This clone appeared a few times. This rearrangement joins TRBV6-5 to TRBJ2-7; weak D call: TRBD1 (5 bases). The CDR3 is made up of 13 amino acids. With 5 bases removed from V and 3 bases from J, the gap between germline ends came to 11 bases. The germline V gene has CDR1 MNHEY and CDR2 SVGAGI. CDR3 region: CASSRGHLYEQYF. CDR3 bases: TGTGCCAGCAGTCGCGGACATCTCTACGAGCAGTACTTC.

The V and J genes are TRBV7-2 and TRBJ1-1; D is undetermined. Germline values: CDR1 SGHTA, CDR2 FQGNSA. V was cut by 5 bases and J by 1 base, with 2 bases left in between. This CDR3 comprises 11 residues. CDR3 sequence (DNA): TGTGCCAGCAGCGAGAACACTGAAGCTTTCTTT. Its translation is CASSENTEAFF.

The chain links TRBV12-5 to TRBJ1-5; D possibly corresponds to TRBD1 (6 bases). The V gene's germline CDR1 is LGHNT and CDR2 FRNRAP. V lost 7 bases and J lost 5, with 18 bases in between. The CDR3 is 15 amino acids. CDR3 nucleotides: TGTGCTAGTGCCGACGGGGGCTCGCGGTATCAGCCCCAGCATTTT. Its protein is CASADGGSRYQPQHF.

CDR3 in amino acids: CASRGPSSGNTIYF. CDR3 nucleotide sequence: TGTGCCAGTAGGGGTCCGAGCTCTGGAAACACCATATATTTT. This chain links TRBV19 with TRBJ1-3; D remains unclear. V was trimmed by 6 bases and J by 0 bases, leaving 9 bases between them. This CDR3 has 14 residues. Germline loops: CDR1 LNHDA, CDR2 SQIVND (reference sequence).

The chain uses TRBV27 and TRBJ2-7; the match to TRBD2 covers 10 bases. There are 15 residues in the CDR3. Trimming cost V 5 bases and J 5 bases; bases outside gene matches: 9. CDR1 is MNHEY, CDR2 SMNVEV, per germline (reference sequence). CDR3 amino acids: CASSPRPSGGNEQYF. CDR3 DNA: TGTGCCAGCAGTCCCCGGCCTAGCGGGGGTAACGAGCAGTACTTC.

The genes are TRBV7-9 and TRBJ1-1, with 9 bases matching TRBD1. The length of the CDR3 is 14 residues. Per germline, CDR1 SEHNR and CDR2 FQNEAQ (reference sequence). V shed 2 bases, J shed 10 bases, and the junction held 8 bases outside the gene matches. The DNA for the CDR3 is TGTGCCAGCAGCTTACTTGGGACAGGGACGCTAGCTTTCTTT. Encoded protein: CASSLLGTGTLAFF.

The V gene is TRBV27, the J gene TRBJ1-2, with D hard to call. The V gene lost 5 bases and the J gene lost 2 bases, with 18 bases spanning the gap. This CDR3 contains 16 residues. Germline assignment: CDR1 MNHEY and CDR2 SMNVEV (reference sequence). The CDR3 spells CASSPRIRRANYGYTF. The DNA for the CDR3 is TGTGCCAGCAGTCCCCGGATCAGGAGGGCGAACTATGGCTACACCTTC.

The chain is built from TRBV6-4 and TRBJ2-2, with a possible D match to TRBD1 (6 bases). Trimming removed 2 bases from V and 6 bases from J, with 7 bases in between. Germline lookup yields CDR1 MRHNA and CDR2 SNTAGT. CDR3 length: 13 residues. The DNA for the CDR3 is TGTGCCAGCAGTGACGGACAGTCCGGGGAGCTGTTTTTT. Its translation: CASSDGQSGELFF.

The genes are TRBV4-3 and TRBJ2-2; 12 bases line up with TRBD2. This CDR3 comprises 16 residues. Germline V gene data show CDR1 as LGHNA and CDR2 as YSLEER. Losses at the gene ends were 2 bases for V and 5 bases for J; bases not matched to a gene: 3. This CDR3 is CASSQPGLAGTGELFF. The CDR3 DNA sequence: TGCGCCAGCAGCCAACCTGGACTAGCGGGAACCGGGGAGCTGTTTTTT.